This T cell receptor (beta chain) is from a study of blood T cell repertoires in COVID-19. For the study at large: PBMCs, B-cell-depleted T cells, or T cells were the source of the cDNA or gDNA that made up the material.

Original processing notes: The assay estimated nucleated cells by amplifying reference gene primers. This table comes from immunoSEQ multiplex PCR, and its TCRdb copy is limited to in-frame clones, with some not included. That table furnishes V, J and clone size, whereas the DNA furnished D and trimming. The sample contains 200,000 or so clones, 79% of which appear only once. Trimming took 3 bases from V and 4 from J, leaving 9 bases between them. The CDR3 extends over 13 amino acids. From germline, CDR1 is MNHEY and CDR2 SVGAGI. This sequence originates from a man aged 55 to 70 with active or convalescent COVID-19. The chain uses TRBV6-5 and TRBJ2-5; D remains ambiguous. The sequenced sample consisted of peripheral blood. Here the CDR3 DNA reads TGTGCCAGCAGTTATCCGAGATCAGAGACCCAGTACTTC. Translating it yields CASSYPRSETQYF.